This section outlines one TCR beta chain sequence together with its context. J gave up 3 bases and V 4 bases, and 7 bases lay outside the gene matches. Germline V lookup: CDR1 MGHDK, CDR2 SYGVNS. CDR3 length: 16 residues. The data belong to a study of cytomegalovirus exposure and HLA in healthy donors. Vbeta (60) and Jbeta (13) primers were used in the PCR. Assay used: immunoSEQ multiplex PCR; TCRdb lists only in-frame clones, some missing. The table records some 95,000 clones, 80% of them present only once. The TCR comes from a man under 40 in good health and CMV-seronegative. The chain links TRBV25-1 to TRBJ2-2, with TRBD1 matching 8 bases. The material sequenced was PBMCs. The CDR3 protein is CASSGRTGLYTGELFF. The DNA for the CDR3 is TGTGCCAGCAGTGGGCGGACAGGGCTATACACCGGGGAGCTGTTTTTT. Complete variable domain (other parts from reference TRBV25-1 and TRBJ2-2): EADIYQTPRYLVIGTGKKITLECSQTMGHDKMYWYQQDPGMELHLIHYSYGVNSTEKGDLSSESTVSRIRTEHFPLTLESARPSHTSQYLCASSGRTGLYTGELFFGEGSRLTVL.